The table lists the clone carrying this T cell receptor beta chain with many counts. The target antigen is unknown. This sample was included in a study of neurological immune-mediated disorders. The authors produced cDNA by 5'RACE using 10-nucleotide random UMIs. Per sequencing run, 15-18 subjects together gave over 190 million TCR-beta sequences. TCRdb re-derived calls from the 5' RACE reads in MiXCR, one entry per CDR3 protein. The table shows about 66,000 distinct CDR3 sequences, with roughly 3.6% occurring only once. Points from the study as a whole: Phylogenetic analysis grouped 18 of 34 multiple sclerosis patients' repertoires together, suggesting a possible repertoire signature.

The CDR3 has 15 amino acids. Germline V gene sequence: CDR1 ENHRY, CDR2 SYGVKD. Trimming removed 0 bases at V and 3 bases at J, with 10 bases between. V usage is TRBV10-3 and J usage is TRBJ2-3; the D is unclear. The source is a man between 25 and 39 years old with multiple sclerosis. Material: PBMCs. CDR3 residues: CAISESPAPTDTQYF. The CDR3 nucleotides read TGTGCCATCAGTGAGTCTCCAGCCCCTACAGATACGCAGTATTTT.